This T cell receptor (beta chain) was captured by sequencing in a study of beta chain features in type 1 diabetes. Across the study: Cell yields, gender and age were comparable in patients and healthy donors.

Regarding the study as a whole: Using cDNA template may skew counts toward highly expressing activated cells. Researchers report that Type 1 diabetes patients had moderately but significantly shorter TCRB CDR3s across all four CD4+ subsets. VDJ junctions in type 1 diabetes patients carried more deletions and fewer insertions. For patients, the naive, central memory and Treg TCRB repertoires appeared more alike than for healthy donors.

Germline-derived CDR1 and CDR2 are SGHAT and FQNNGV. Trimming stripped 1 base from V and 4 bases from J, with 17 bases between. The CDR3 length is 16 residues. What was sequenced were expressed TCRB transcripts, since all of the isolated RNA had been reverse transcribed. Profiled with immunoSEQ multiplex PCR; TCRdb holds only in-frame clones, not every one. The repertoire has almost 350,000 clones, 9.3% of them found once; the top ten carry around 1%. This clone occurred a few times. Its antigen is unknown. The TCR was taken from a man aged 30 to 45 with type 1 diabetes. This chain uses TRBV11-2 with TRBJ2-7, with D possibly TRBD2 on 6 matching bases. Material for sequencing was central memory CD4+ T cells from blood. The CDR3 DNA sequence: TGTGCCAGCAGCTTAGCACAAGACGGGAGACTATACGAGCAGTACTTC. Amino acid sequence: CASSLAQDGRLYEQYF.